A selection of T cell receptor beta chains follows, all from one sample in a study of blood T cell repertoires in COVID-19. Here immunoSEQ multiplex PCR was the method, and the copy in TCRdb shows in-frame clones only, minus some. The sample holds roughly 150,000 clones, 60% to 85% seen once. Sequencing was done on a sample of peripheral blood. These receptors came from a man aged 60-69 years with acute or convalescent COVID-19. Each CDR3 is given with its conserved first and last residue. D genes are given only for firm matches. Size is stated for part of the rows, as once, few or many counts, or as a class when the clone is expanded.

abundance	v_gene	d_gene	len	j_gene	CDR3aa	CDR3nt
.	TRBV6-1	.	14	TRBJ2-7	CASSEGPASHEQYF	TGTGCCAGCAGTGAGGGCCCCGCCTCCCACGAGCAGTACTTC
.	TRBV11-2	TRBD1	16	TRBJ2-5	CASSSQGTGGTETQYF	TGTGCCAGCAGCTCACAAGGGACAGGGGGCACAGAGACCCAGTACTTC
.	TRBV11-2	.	14	TRBJ1-2	CASSLESGSYGYTF	TGTGCCAGCAGCTTAGAGAGCGGCTCCTATGGCTACACCTTC
.	TRBV5-6	TRBD1	17	TRBJ1-5	CASSSGTGGMSDQPQHF	TGTGCCAGCAGCTCCGGGACAGGGGGCATGAGCGATCAGCCCCAGCATTTT
few	TRBV5-1	TRBD1	13	TRBJ1-1	CASRQGQNTEAFF	TGCGCCAGCAGACAGGGGCAGAACACTGAAGCTTTCTTT
.	TRBV6-2/TRBV6-3	.	18	TRBJ1-2	CASSTPVTQASLYYGYTF	TGTGCCAGCAGTACGCCAGTAACACAGGCGTCCCTATACTATGGCTACACCTTC
.	TRBV5-1	.	14	TRBJ2-7	CASSPGLIGDEQYF	TGCGCCAGCAGCCCAGGACTCATCGGGGACGAGCAGTACTTC
.	TRBV15	.	12	TRBJ2-5	CATSASAKTQYF	TGTGCCACCAGTGCTAGCGCAAAGACCCAGTACTTC
.	TRBV4-1	TRBD2	16	TRBJ2-5	CASSHGSAGGPETQYF	TGCGCCAGCAGCCACGGGTCAGCGGGGGGGCCGGAGACCCAGTACTTC
.	TRBV5-1	.	14	TRBJ1-5	CASSLEGAGQPQHF	TGCGCCAGCAGCTTGGAAGGGGCAGGGCAGCCCCAGCATTTT
.	TRBV7-9	.	14	TRBJ1-1	CASSRQDTNTEAFF	TGTGCCAGCAGCCGACAGGACACGAACACTGAAGCTTTCTTT
.	TRBV27	.	15	TRBJ1-6	CASSFRSSLETPLHF	TGTGCCAGCAGTTTTCGTAGCTCCCTCGAGACACCCCTCCACTTT
few	TRBV5-4	TRBD1	14	TRBJ1-2	CASSQGQTNYGYTF	TGTGCCAGCAGCCAGGGACAGACAAACTATGGCTACACCTTC
.	TRBV2	.	13	TRBJ2-7	CASMVTAAYEQYF	TGTGCCAGCATGGTGACAGCCGCCTACGAGCAGTACTTC
once	TRBV10-2	TRBD2	11	TRBJ2-7	CAIGEGNEQYF	TGCGCCATTGGGGAGGGAAACGAGCAGTACTTC
once	TRBV29-1	TRBD1	14	TRBJ1-2	CSGGGDRGFDGYTF	TGCAGCGGCGGAGGGGACAGGGGATTTGATGGCTACACCTTC
.	TRBV5-8	TRBD1	16	TRBJ1-4	CASSFDRGQTNEKLFF	TGTGCCAGCAGCTTCGACAGGGGGCAGACTAATGAAAAACTGTTTTTT
.	TRBV24-1	TRBD2	16	TRBJ2-1	CATSEASGGLYNEQFF	TGTGCCACCAGTGAGGCTAGCGGGGGGCTCTACAATGAGCAGTTCTTC
.	TRBV30	TRBD1	13	TRBJ2-1	CAWRKDRGNEQFF	TGTGCCTGGAGAAAGGACAGGGGGAATGAGCAGTTCTTC
once	TRBV13	TRBD2	16	TRBJ2-7	CASSLTGTSGSYEQYF	TGTGCCAGCAGCTTGACCGGGACTAGCGGCTCCTACGAGCAGTACTTC
.	TRBV4-3	.	15	TRBJ1-5	CASSQQAGANQPQHF	TGCGCCAGCAGCCAACAAGCGGGAGCAAATCAGCCCCAGCATTTT
many	TRBV9	TRBD1	11	TRBJ1-2	CASSGGQAHTF	TGTGCCAGCAGCGGGGGACAGGCCCACACCTTC
.	TRBV5-1	.	13	TRBJ2-7	CASSTGLNYEQYF	TGCGCCAGCAGCACGGGACTGAACTACGAGCAGTACTTC
once	TRBV25-1	TRBD2	13	TRBJ2-3	CASRGGEGDTQYF	TGTGCCAGCAGGGGCGGGGAGGGAGATACGCAGTATTTT
.	TRBV5-1	TRBD1	17	TRBJ2-5	CASSVQGGPAYQETQYF	TGCGCCAGCAGCGTACAGGGGGGCCCAGCCTACCAAGAGACCCAGTACTTC
.	TRBV10-2	.	11	TRBJ2-5	CASSARKTQYF	TGCGCCAGCAGTGCCAGGAAGACCCAGTACTTC
.	TRBV2	.	15	TRBJ1-1	CASRKRSGRGGEAFF	TGTGCCAGCAGGAAAAGATCAGGGCGGGGTGGTGAAGCTTTCTTT
.	TRBV10-2	.	13	TRBJ2-1	CASSEGTINEQFF	TGCGCCAGCAGTGAGGGGACAATCAATGAGCAGTTCTTC
.	TRBV27	TRBD2	15	TRBJ2-1	CATGPGTSGHNEQFF	TGTGCCACCGGCCCCGGGACTAGCGGCCACAATGAGCAGTTCTTC
.	TRBV5-4	TRBD2	15	TRBJ2-7	CASSLSSGGFHEQYF	TGTGCCAGCAGCTTGTCCAGCGGGGGGTTCCACGAGCAGTACTTC
.	TRBV15	TRBD1	19	TRBJ2-7	CATSRDTRTGGRSGYEQYF	TGTGCCACCAGCAGAGATACCAGGACAGGGGGTAGGTCTGGATACGAGCAGTACTTC
.	TRBV5-1	TRBD1	15	TRBJ2-5	CASSLGGDRAETQYF	TGCGCCAGCAGCTTGGGAGGGGACAGGGCTGAGACCCAGTACTTC
.	TRBV10-1	TRBD1	12	TRBJ2-7	CASSEQGGEQYF	TGCGCCAGCAGTGAACAGGGGGGCGAGCAGTACTTC
.	TRBV5-6	.	15	TRBJ1-2	CASRGDPGPNYGYTF	TGTGCCAGCAGGGGAGATCCCGGACCTAACTATGGCTACACCTTC
.	TRBV9	TRBD2	16	TRBJ2-1	CASSVESSGGSNEQFF	TGTGCCAGCAGCGTAGAATCCAGCGGGGGTTCAAATGAGCAGTTCTTC
few	TRBV7-2	.	18	TRBJ1-1	CASSLRMIRNSMNTEAFF	TGTGCCAGCAGCTTACGTATGATCAGAAATTCCATGAACACTGAAGCTTTCTTT
.	TRBV11-2	.	14	TRBJ1-2	CASSFVSAENGYTF	TGTGCCAGCAGCTTCGTATCGGCGGAAAATGGCTACACCTTC
.	TRBV10-3	TRBD1	15	TRBJ1-1	CAISEIYRGNTEAFF	TGTGCCATCAGTGAGATCTACAGGGGGAACACTGAAGCTTTCTTT
.	TRBV24-1	.	13	TRBJ1-5	CATSEREGEPQHF	TGTGCCACCAGTGAAAGAGAGGGAGAGCCCCAGCATTTT
few	TRBV6-1	.	16	TRBJ1-3	CASSEVGQTSGNTIYF	TGTGCCAGCAGTGAGGTGGGACAAACCTCTGGAAACACCATATATTTT
.	TRBV15	.	15	TRBJ2-2	CATSRDLSATGELFF	TGTGCCACCAGCAGAGATCTAAGCGCGACCGGGGAGCTGTTTTTT
.	TRBV25-1	.	12	TRBJ2-1	CASSEQVNEQFF	TGTGCCAGCAGTGAACAGGTGAATGAGCAGTTCTTC
.	TRBV3-1/TRBV3-2	TRBD1	17	TRBJ1-4	CASSQEGEGQGYEKLFF	TGTGCCAGCAGCCAAGAGGGGGAAGGACAGGGCTATGAAAAACTGTTTTTT
.	TRBV20-1	.	15	TRBJ1-6	CSASFRGAGNSPLHF	TGCAGTGCTAGTTTTCGGGGGGCGGGGAATTCACCCCTCCACTTT
.	TRBV5-4	.	15	TRBJ1-2	CASSLLTATNYGYTF	TGTGCCAGCAGCTTACTGACAGCCACTAACTATGGCTACACCTTC
.	TRBV19	.	13	TRBJ1-1	CASSRKRDTEAFF	TGTGCCAGTAGTCGAAAGAGGGACACTGAAGCTTTCTTT
.	TRBV5-6	.	13	TRBJ1-6	CASSSGQNSPLHF	TGTGCCAGCAGCTCCGGACAGAATTCACCCCTCCACTTT
few	TRBV7-2	.	17	TRBJ2-2	CASSPRVGQRNTGELFF	TGTGCCAGCAGCCCCAGAGTGGGGCAGAGGAACACCGGGGAGCTGTTTTTT
.	TRBV19	.	15	TRBJ2-3	CASSIRYPSTDTQYF	TGTGCCAGTAGTATTCGTTATCCTAGCACAGATACGCAGTATTTT
.	TRBV12-3/TRBV12-4	.	13	TRBJ1-2	CASTYSERDGYTF	TGTGCCAGCACCTACTCGGAGAGGGATGGCTACACCTTC